This T cell receptor beta chain was retrieved from a study of CD8+CD57+ T cells in acquired aplastic anemia (dated by TCRdb to between 2017 and 2018). At the level of the whole study: On average, sorted CD4+ and CD8+ cells yielded around 3.5 ug of extracted DNA, with a range of 0.2 to 27.4 ug. A CD8+CD57+ expansion meant a frequency higher than the mean frequency seen in healthy subjects. Study-level results and caveats: Although some 28 CD8+ CDR3 sequences were shared by patients and controls, these sequences appeared highly expressed in patients and within the immunodominant clones of patients. No significant difference in CD8+ Simpson's diversity was found between patients and healthy controls (P=0.060).

This clonotype showed up many times. Its antigen remains undetermined. It has no much larger one-base neighbor in the sample; base qualities were not kept. TCR beta VDJ combination and CDR3 sequence profiling used genomic DNA as the template. TCR repertoire sequencing was run on an Illumina HiSeq 2000. The original methods were these. Repertoire assessment relied on Simpson's diversity index, CDR3 size and DJ length profiles, and TRBV/TRBJ rearrangement plots. The immunodominant clone was defined as the most abundant DNA sequence in deep sequencing data. CDR3 amino acid sequences were checked for sharing between subjects and were compared against published repertoires and the VDJdb database. TCRdb reworked the public reads: Q25 trimming with fastp, MiXCR clone assembly, productive beta chains retained. Every distinct CDR3 protein forms one entry, paired with its most common genes and DNA. What appears here as the V and J calls and clone size reflects TCRdb's work, not the paper's. This sample holds 160,000 or so distinct CDR3 sequences; around half were observed only once. The top ten clones comprise approximately 3% of the sample.

Trimming takes 5 bases off V and 5 bases off J; junction bases not matched to a gene: 6. The CDR3 goes from the cysteine to the phenylalanine over 14 residues. Just the 42-base CDR3 DNA is kept, in frame starting at base 1. According to the germline V gene (reference sequence), CDR1 reads LNHDA and CDR2 reads SQIVND. Flow cytometry had shown CD8+CD57+ cell expansion in the patients selected for sequencing. Severe acquired aplastic anemia was diagnosed in all patients according to International Study of Aplastic Anemia and Agranulocytosis and Camitta criteria. No therapy had been received by the patients at the time of blood sampling. In this study, sorted CD4+ and CD8+ T cells from the blood of healthy subjects and of severe aplastic anemia patients had their TCR repertoires deep-sequenced. In the USA, patient enrollment took place under clinicaltrials.gov protocols 00001620, 01623167, 00001397, 00071045, 00081523 and 00961064. Ficoll-Paque density gradient centrifugation was used to isolate peripheral blood mononuclear cells. Before DNA extraction, CD4+ and CD8+ T cells were sorted by FACS or by magnetic beads.

Sequencing was done on a sample of sorted CD4+, CD8+, or CD8+CD57+ T cells (not recorded which) from PBMCs. Rearrangement joined TRBV19 to TRBJ2-5; the central 9 bases match TRBD1. The TCR comes from a human donor with aplastic anemia. CDR3 region: CASSVTGGGETQYF. The base sequence is TGTGCCAGTAGTGTAACAGGGGGCGGGGAGACCCAGTACTTC.